This record looks at one T cell receptor (beta chain) sequence and its context. The CDR3 loop spans 15 amino acids. V lost 1 base, J lost 5 bases, and 9 bases lay in between. The germline V gene has CDR1 SGHAT and CDR2 FQNNGV. The data originate from a study of blood T cell repertoires in COVID-19. Study at large: The United States, Italy and Spain supplied acute and convalescent COVID-19 samples. T cells, B-cell-depleted T cells, or PBMCs supplied cDNA or gDNA.

Method: immunoSEQ multiplex PCR; TCRdb's copy keeps in-frame clones and lacks some. The sample carries hundreds of thousands of clones, less than 90% recorded once. This clonotype was sampled from a human donor in a cohort sampled during active COVID-19. The chain is built from TRBV11-2 and TRBJ1-6, with a possible D match to TRBD1 (5 bases). Sequencing input: peripheral blood. As DNA, the CDR3 is TGTGCCAGCAGCTTAGCGGGGGATAATAATTCACCCCTCCACTTT. Amino acids: CASSLAGDNNSPLHF.